A single sample gave rise to the 10 T cell receptor beta chains below, sequenced in a study of shared clonotypes between healthy human individuals. The repertoire was sequenced with immunoSEQ multiplex PCR; TCRdb's copy has only in-frame clones and lacks some. Of just under 350,000 clones listed, roughly 80% are singletons. The sequencing input was memory CD4+ T cells sorted from blood. Sample subset: CD45RA-negative fraction. The source is a man younger than 45 in good health.

The chain uses TRBV5-1 and TRBJ1-1; D is uncertain. From germline, CDR1 is SGHRS and CDR2 YFSETQ. The V end lost 4 bases, the J end lost 5 bases, and 15 bases lay between the germline ends. The CDR3 sequence is 14 residues long. This CDR3 reads CASSPSQAGTEAFF. The DNA of the CDR3 is TGCGCCAGCAGCCCAAGCCAGGCTGGGACTGAAGCTTTCTTT.

This chain uses TRBV7-8 with TRBJ2-7; tentatively, D is TRBD1 (6 bases). V gave up 1 base and J gave up 4 bases, with 14 bases separating them. The CDR3 has 15 residues. From germline, CDR1 is SGHVS and CDR2 FQNEAQ. In nucleotides, the CDR3 is TGTGCCAGCAGCTTAGAGGCAGGGGCATGGTACGAGCAGTACTTC. Translated, it gives CASSLEAGAWYEQYF.

This clone appeared a few times. This chain links TRBV19 with TRBJ1-5; D may be TRBD1 (6 bases). V was pared by 3 bases and J by 5 bases, with 11 bases between. The germline CDR1 and CDR2 sequences are LNHDA and SQIVND (reference sequence). The CDR3 loop spans 14 amino acids. The DNA for the CDR3 is TGTGCCAGTAGTATGGGGGGCGAGTATCAGCCCCAGCATTTT. It translates to CASSMGGEYQPQHF.

The chain uses TRBV14 and TRBJ2-3; 11 bases fit TRBD2. Germline values: CDR1 SGHDN, CDR2 FVKESK. V dropped 4 bases and J dropped 5; count of bases not matched to a gene: 5. This CDR3 is built from 15 residues. This CDR3 is CASSPSGLAGDTQYF. The CDR3 nucleotides read TGTGCCAGCAGCCCCTCCGGACTAGCGGGAGATACGCAGTATTTT.

V usage is TRBV5-1 and J usage is TRBJ1-2; no definite D call. V was cut by 4 bases and J by 8 bases, with 15 bases left in between. This CDR3 is 13 amino acids long. The germline V gene encodes CDR1 SGHRS and CDR2 YFSETQ. The chain's CDR3 is CASSKDGVNGYTF. CDR3 sequence (DNA): TGCGCCAGCAGCAAGGATGGGGTGAACGGCTACACCTTC. Filled out from reference TRBV5-1 and TRBJ1-2, the complete variable domain reads KAGVTQTPRYLIKTRGQQVTLSCSPISGHRSVSWYQQTPGQGLQFLFEYFSETQRNKGNFPGRFSGRQFSNSRSEMNVSTLELGDSALYLCASSKDGVNGYTFGSGTRLTVV.

This chain uses TRBV5-1 with TRBJ2-2, with D tentatively TRBD1 (6 bases). CDR1 and CDR2 (germline): SGHRS, YFSETQ. V was pared by 7 bases and J by 0 bases, with 13 bases between. The CDR3 runs 15 residues. The CDR3 DNA reads as TGCGCCAGCCTTCCGGGACACACGAACACCGGGGAGCTGTTTTTT. Its translation is CASLPGHTNTGELFF. The full variable domain, in which reference TRBV5-1 and TRBJ2-2 provide the parts outside the CDR3, is KAGVTQTPRYLIKTRGQQVTLSCSPISGHRSVSWYQQTPGQGLQFLFEYFSETQRNKGNFPGRFSGRQFSNSRSEMNVSTLELGDSALYLCASLPGHTNTGELFFGEGSRLTVL.

This clone is a singleton in its sample. This chain joins TRBV19 and TRBJ2-1, with a possible D match to TRBD1 (6 bases). Between the trimmed V and J ends, which lost 6 bases and 4 bases, there was a span of 13 bases. The CDR3 runs to 14 residues. Germline V gene data show CDR1 as LNHDA and CDR2 as SQIVND (reference sequence). CDR3 amino acids: CASRGAAPYNEQFF. CDR3 in DNA: TGTGCCAGTAGGGGGGCAGCGCCTTACAATGAGCAGTTCTTC.

The V gene is TRBV9, the J gene TRBJ2-2; D is tentatively TRBD1 or TRBD2 (5 bases each). This CDR3 has 14 amino acids. Germline V CDR1 and CDR2: SGDLS, YYNGEE. V gave up 4 bases and J gave up 7 bases, with 14 bases separating them. The CDR3 DNA reads as TGTGCCAGCAGCCCTGGGACCATTCACGGGGAGCTGTTTTTT. Translated: CASSPGTIHGELFF.

The chain couples TRBV19 to TRBJ1-5; TRBD1 agrees at 7 bases. The CDR3 length is 15 residues. The V segment lost 10 bases and the J segment 1 base; nucleotides outside the gene matches: 10. Germline CDR1 is LNHDA and CDR2 is SQIVND (reference sequence). DNA for the CDR3: TGTGCCAAACGACAGGGACCTTCAAGCAATCAGCCCCAGCATTTT. It translates to CAKRQGPSSNQPQHF. The whole variable domain, filled in from reference TRBV19 and TRBJ1-5, reads DGGITQSPKYLFRKEGQNVTLSCEQNLNHDAMYWYRQDPGQGLRLIYYSQIVNDFQKGDIAEGYSVSREKKESFPLTVTSAQKNPTAFYLCAKRQGPSSNQPQHFGDGTRLSIL.

The chain uses TRBV6-1 and TRBJ2-3; no reliable D call. Looked up from germline, CDR1 is MNHNS and CDR2 is SASEGT. The CDR3 is 15 residues long. V dropped 1 base and J dropped 9 bases, with 17 bases sitting between them. CDR3 nucleotides: TGTGCCAGCAGTGAAGGTGGGAACACGGTGGGGACGCAGTATTTT. Protein product: CASSEGGNTVGTQYF.